This TCR beta chain was recorded in a study of Ad26.COV2.S vaccination and SARS-CoV-2 variants. CDR1 and CDR2 from the germline V gene are LNHDA and SQIVND (reference sequence). V was pared by 7 bases and J by 6 bases, with 9 bases between. This CDR3 is built from 11 residues. Treatment meaning: about 20 received Ad26.COV2.S at low or high dose, single or two shots; roughly five received placebo; per-sample allocation not given. Sampling was performed 63 days after the first vaccine or placebo injection. Sequencing used immunoSEQ multiplex PCR; TCRdb keeps in-frame clones, though not all of them. This sample has hundreds of thousands of clones; about 93% occur once, and the top ten carry more than 10%.

This receptor was identified in a person aged 18-65 years who received the Ad26.COV2.S COVID-19 vaccine or a placebo. The sequencing used peripheral blood, collected in a trial of Ad26.COV2.S vaccine versus placebo. The chain is built from TRBV19 and TRBJ1-2, with D possibly being TRBD1 (5 bases). This chain's CDR3 is CASTRGDGYTF. DNA for the CDR3: TGTGCCAGTACCCGGGGGGATGGCTACACCTTC. The full variable domain, rest sourced from reference TRBV19 and TRBJ1-2, is DGGITQSPKYLFRKEGQNVTLSCEQNLNHDAMYWYRQDPGQGLRLIYYSQIVNDFQKGDIAEGYSVSREKKESFPLTVTSAQKNPTAFYLCASTRGDGYTFGSGTRLTVV.